The clone carrying this TCR beta chain was detected many times. Losses at the gene ends were 0 bases for V and 0 bases for J; bases not matched to a gene: 2. The CDR3 is 16 amino acids. Germline V CDR1 and CDR2: SGDLS, YYNGEE. Molecules of cDNA were individually given unique molecular identifiers that were attached to them. TCRdb re-called the 5' RACE reads with MiXCR, one entry per CDR3 protein. The sample lists roughly 54,000 distinct CDR3 sequences; roughly 5.5% were seen once. This sample is drawn from a study of early T cells in non-severe SARS-CoV-2 infection. Study-wide background: Chains were not paired, and sequencing was done on bulk RNA from unsorted whole blood.

The rearrangement links TRBV9 to TRBJ2-1; TRBD2 aligns across 8 bases. The receptor was derived from an adult who was a healthcare worker with PCR-confirmed SARS-CoV-2 infection or an uninfected control (not recorded which). The material sequenced was whole blood. The CDR3, as DNA: TGTGCCAGCAGCGTAGCTGCGGGGGGCTCCTACAATGAGCAGTTCTTC. Residues: CASSVAAGGSYNEQFF.